These 19 T cell receptor beta chains originate from one sample sequenced in a study of cytomegalovirus exposure and HLA in healthy donors. The PCR made use of 60 Vbeta and 13 Jbeta primers. Using immunoSEQ multiplex PCR, the repertoire was profiled, and TCRdb retains in-frame clones only, with some absent. The sample has some 170,000 clones, 82% seen once. The sample was PBMCs. The receptors stem from a girl aged 2 to 10 in good health and CMV-seropositive.

This chain uses TRBV13 with TRBJ2-1, with 7 bases identical to TRBD1. The germline V gene encodes CDR1 PRHDT and CDR2 FYEKMQ (reference sequence). The CDR3 totals 13 residues. With 0 bases clipped from V and 7 bases from J, the junction kept 0 bases outside the gene matches. The CDR3 bases are TGTGCCAGCAGCTTAGGACAGGGGAATGAGCAGTTCTTC. It specifies CASSLGQGNEQFF.

The chain carries TRBV30 and TRBJ1-5, with TRBD1 as a possible D gene (5 bases). CDR1 GTSNPN and CDR2 SVGIG come from the germline V gene (reference sequence). The CDR3 totals 14 residues. V was clipped by 1 base and J by 3 bases, with 10 bases between them. CDR3 in amino acids: CAWSAGINNQPQHF. CDR3 coding DNA: TGTGCCTGGAGTGCAGGGATCAACAATCAGCCCCAGCATTTT.

This chain connects TRBV5-1 to TRBJ2-6, with 7 nucleotides matching TRBD1. This CDR3 contains 16 residues. Germline lookup yields CDR1 SGHRS and CDR2 YFSETQ. V was pared by 1 base and J by 2 bases, with 3 bases of the junction left unmatched. CDR3 region: CASSLSGTAGANVLTF. CDR3 bases: TGCGCCAGCAGCTTGTCCGGGACAGCTGGGGCCAACGTCCTGACTTTC.

CDR3 in amino acids: CAWSPSDATNEKLFF. In nucleotides, the CDR3 is TGTGCCTGGAGTCCATCAGATGCAACTAATGAAAAACTGTTTTTT. The chain employs TRBV30 and TRBJ1-4; D is unresolved. Between the trimmed V and J ends, which lost 2 bases and 0 bases, there was a span of 10 bases. CDR3 length equals 15 residues. CDR1 and CDR2 (germline): GTSNPN, SVGIG (reference sequence). The full variable domain, with the rest looked up from reference TRBV30 and TRBJ1-4, is SQTIHQWPATLVQPVGSPLSLECTVEGTSNPNLYWYRQAAGRGLQLLFYSVGIGQISSEVPQNLSASRPQDRQFILSSKKLLLSDSGFYLCAWSPSDATNEKLFFGSGTQLSVL.

This chain links TRBV5-1 with TRBJ2-1, with TRBD1 matching over 7 bases. V was pared by 0 bases and J by 9 bases, with 3 bases of the junction left unmatched. Germline V gene lookup returns CDR1 SGHRS and CDR2 YFSETQ. CDR3 size: 13 residues. In DNA, the CDR3 is TGCGCCAGCAGCTTGGGGGCAGGGGGTGAGCAGTTCTTC. This encodes CASSLGAGGEQFF.

J is TRBJ2-1 and V is TRBV19; 10 nucleotides align to TRBD2. J gave up 5 bases and V 8 bases, and 3 bases lay outside the gene matches. The germline V gene encodes CDR1 LNHDA and CDR2 SQIVND (reference sequence). The CDR3 is made up of 13 amino acids. This CDR3 reads CASLAGGDNEQFF. The CDR3 DNA reads as TGTGCCAGTTTAGCGGGAGGAGACAATGAGCAGTTCTTC.

Worth noting for this clone: The same CDR3 can be traced to other DNA sequences in this sample. The chain uses TRBV9 and TRBJ1-4; D remains unclear. The CDR3 extends over 12 amino acids. With 0 bases removed from V and 10 bases from J, the gap between germline ends came to 7 bases. Germline CDR1 is SGDLS and CDR2 is YYNGEE. CDR3 region: CASSVGGGKLFF. In DNA form, the CDR3 reads TGTGCCAGCAGCGTAGGGGGAGGAAAACTGTTTTTT.

V gene TRBV5-1 combines with J gene TRBJ2-1, with 9 positions matching TRBD2. The CDR3 extends over 18 amino acids. Losses at the gene ends were 4 bases for V and 1 base for J; bases not matched to a gene: 12. Germline assignment: CDR1 SGHRS and CDR2 YFSETQ. CDR3 coding DNA: TGCGCCAGCAGCGTGACCCGACTAGCGGATGCTTCCTACAATGAGCAGTTCTTC. This gives the protein CASSVTRLADASYNEQFF.

V gene TRBV7-9 combines with J gene TRBJ2-5, with D tentatively TRBD2 (6 bases). This CDR3 contains 17 residues. Trimming took 3 bases from V and 4 from J, leaving 21 bases between them. Germline V CDR1 and CDR2: SEHNR, FQNEAQ (reference sequence). The CDR3: CASSLGISSATGETQYF. The CDR3 DNA sequence: TGTGCCAGCAGCTTGGGTATATCTAGCGCTACAGGAGAGACCCAGTACTTC.

The gene calls are TRBV30 and TRBJ1-1; TRBD1 aligns across 7 bases. Looked up from germline, CDR1 is GTSNPN and CDR2 is SVGIG (reference sequence). J was trimmed by 7 bases and V by 2 bases; bases with no gene match: 7. The CDR3 length is 13 residues. The CDR3 nucleotides are TGTGCCTGGAGTTACAACCGGGACAGTGAAGCTTTCTTT. Encoded protein: CAWSYNRDSEAFF.

This rearrangement joins TRBV19 to TRBJ1-2; TRBD1 might be the D (5 bases). The CDR3 is 18 residues long. Trimming shortened V by 2 bases and J by 3 bases, and 22 bases separated the two germline ends. From germline, CDR1 is LNHDA and CDR2 SQIVND (reference sequence). CDR3 DNA: TGTGCCAGTAGTATAACCTCAACCAGGACGGGGGACTACTATGGCTACACCTTC. Its protein is CASSITSTRTGDYYGYTF.

The chain recombines TRBV28 with TRBJ1-2; a possible D gene is TRBD1 (6 bases). The CDR3 is made up of 16 amino acids. The V end lost 5 bases, the J end lost 6 bases, and 22 bases lay between the germline ends. Germline V CDR1 and CDR2: MDHEN, SYDVKM. The DNA of the CDR3 is TGTGCCAGCAGTCTAAGCCCGTCCGGACAGCTCCATGGCTACACCTTC. Encoded protein: CASSLSPSGQLHGYTF.

CDR3: CAWSYFRSDRDEKLFF. CDR3 DNA sequence: TGTGCCTGGAGTTATTTTCGGTCCGATCGAGATGAAAAACTGTTTTTT. V gene TRBV30 combines with J gene TRBJ1-4, with unresolved D. Germline V CDR1 and CDR2: GTSNPN, SVGIG (reference sequence). This CDR3 has 16 amino acids. The ends were cut back, 2 bases at V and 6 bases at J, with 19 bases in the middle.

The chain links TRBV30 to TRBJ1-3; 7 nucleotides line up with TRBD1. Germline CDR1 reads GTSNPN; CDR2 reads SVGIG (reference sequence). V lost 2 bases, J lost 2 bases, and 6 bases stayed unmatched. This CDR3 contains 15 residues. The CDR3 loop reads CAWSRQGRAGNTIYF. The CDR3 coding sequence is TGTGCCTGGAGTAGACAGGGAAGGGCTGGAAACACCATATATTTT.

The chain uses TRBV11-2 and TRBJ2-1; D may be TRBD2 (5 bases). Per the germline V gene, CDR1 is SGHAT and CDR2 is FQNNGV. The CDR3 is 13 amino acids. V lost 4 bases to trimming and J lost 9 bases, with 13 bases between them. CDR3 sequence reads: CASSSGILGEQFF. CDR3 coding DNA: TGTGCCAGCAGCTCCGGGATTCTCGGTGAGCAGTTCTTC.

The chain recombines TRBV7-8 with TRBJ2-3; D gene ambiguous. Germline CDR1 SGHVS, CDR2 FQNEAQ. V lost 3 bases and J lost 7, with 14 bases in between. This CDR3 has 14 residues. The CDR3 DNA reads as TGTGCCAGCAGCTTTAGTGGCCAGGTGAATACGCAGTATTTT. Translation gives CASSFSGQVNTQYF.

The chain uses TRBV4-1 and TRBJ2-1, with a tentative D call TRBD2 (5 bases). The germline gives CDR1 MGHRA, CDR2 YSYEKL. Trimming pared 0 bases from V and 7 bases from J, leaving 25 bases between. CDR3 length equals 19 residues. The CDR3 sequence is CASSQDRDGARRSGNEQFF. The CDR3 region has the DNA TGCGCCAGCAGCCAAGATCGGGATGGCGCGAGGCGGTCCGGGAATGAGCAGTTCTTC.

The gene calls are TRBV9 and TRBJ1-1; maybe TRBD1 (6 bases). The ends were cut back, 0 bases at V and 2 bases at J, with 14 bases in the middle. This CDR3 has 16 residues. Germline lookup yields CDR1 SGDLS and CDR2 YYNGEE. The CDR3 loop is CASSVESGAYNTEAFF. CDR3 DNA: TGTGCCAGCAGCGTAGAGTCAGGGGCCTACAACACTGAAGCTTTCTTT.

V gene TRBV21-1 combines with J gene TRBJ2-7; TRBD1, the D gene given by the table, was not confirmed from the DNA. TRBV21-1 is a listed pseudogene. The length of the CDR3 is 15 residues. Written as DNA, the CDR3 is TGTGCCAGCAGCAAAGGACAGTGGAAAACCTACGAGCAGTACTTC. This translates into CASSKGQWKTYEQYF.